One and the same sample provided the 5 T cell receptor beta chains below, sequenced in a study of post-analysis software for immune sequencing data. No cognate antigen is known for these TCRs. Whole-study findings and limits: Compared with controls, patients had more of five TRBV segments, including TRBV5-6, TRBV5-1 and TRBV20-1.

The TCR beta cDNA libraries carried unique molecular identifiers. TCRdb ran MiXCR on the PCR reads and lists one entry per CDR3 protein. The sample yields 650,000 to 900,000 distinct CDR3 sequences, roughly 46% seen once. The sequenced material came from blood. The receptors here all came from a girl aged 10 to 17 with multiple sclerosis.

Here the CDR3 reads CASSKVSAFRVETEAFF. DNA of the CDR3: TGTGCCAGCAGCAAAGTTTCAGCTTTTCGCGTTGAGACTGAAGCTTTCTTT. The rearrangement joins TRBV21-1 to TRBJ1-1. TRBV21-1 is a recognized pseudogene. This CDR3 contains 17 residues.

This chain joins TRBV20-1 and TRBJ2-1, with D possibly TRBD1 on 5 matching bases. The length of the CDR3 is 14 residues. With 0 bases removed from V and 2 bases from J, the gap between germline ends came to 8 bases. The germline CDR1 and CDR2 sequences are DFQATT and SNEGSKA (reference sequence). CDR3 nucleotide sequence: TGCAGTGCTAGAGATAAGGGGCCCTACAATGAGCAGTTCTTC. Protein: CSARDKGPYNEQFF.

This clonotype has only a few counts. This chain joins TRBV5-5 and TRBJ1-5; D is undetermined. The germline CDR1 and CDR2 sequences are SGHKS and YYEKEE (reference sequence). V lost 0 bases, J lost 3 bases, and 7 bases lay in between. This CDR3 spans 14 amino acids. CDR3 sequence reads: CASSLEGNNQPQHF. Here the CDR3 DNA reads TGTGCCAGCAGCTTGGAGGGAAACAATCAGCCCCAGCATTTT.

This clonotype was observed a few times. The rearrangement joins TRBV10-3 to TRBJ1-2, with a possible D match to TRBD1 (5 bases). Trimming pared 0 bases from V and 0 bases from J, leaving 8 bases between. CDR1 and CDR2 (germline): ENHRY, SYGVKD. The CDR3 runs 15 residues. The CDR3 region is CAISESSDTNYGYTF. CDR3 nucleotide sequence: TGTGCCATCAGTGAGTCCTCGGACACTAACTATGGCTACACCTTC.

The count of this clonotype is one. The chain links TRBV5-1 to TRBJ2-7, with D possibly being TRBD1 (5 bases). Trimming removed 2 bases from V and 0 bases from J, with 9 bases in between. Germline values: CDR1 SGHRS, CDR2 YFSETQ. The CDR3 spans 14 residues. The CDR3 is CASSLKDSSYEQYF. The CDR3 coding sequence is TGCGCCAGCAGCTTAAAAGACAGCTCCTACGAGCAGTACTTC.